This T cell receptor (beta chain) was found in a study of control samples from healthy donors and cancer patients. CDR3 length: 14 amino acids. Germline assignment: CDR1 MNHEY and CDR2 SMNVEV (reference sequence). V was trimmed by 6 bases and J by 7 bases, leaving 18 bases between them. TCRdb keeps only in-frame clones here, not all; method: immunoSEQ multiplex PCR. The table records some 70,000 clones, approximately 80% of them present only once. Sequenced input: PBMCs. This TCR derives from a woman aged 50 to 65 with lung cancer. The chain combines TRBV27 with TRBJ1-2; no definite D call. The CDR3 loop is CASRGGHPGAGYTF. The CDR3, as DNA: TGTGCCAGCAGAGGTGGGCACCCCGGAGCTGGCTACACCTTC.